The 5 T cell receptor beta chains listed next were all sequenced from one sample in a study of T cell responses to AZD1222 COVID-19 vaccine. Here immunoSEQ multiplex PCR was the method, and the copy in TCRdb shows in-frame clones only, minus some. This table holds 200,000 or so clones, over 80% found once. This specimen consisted of peripheral blood, obtained on day 0 of AZD1222 vaccination. The receptors come from an adult in good health.

The chain employs TRBV2 and TRBJ1-1; D is perhaps TRBD1 (6 bases). Germline lookup yields CDR1 SNHLY and CDR2 FYNNEI. V was shortened by 3 bases and J by 2 bases, with 13 bases between the two germline ends. The CDR3 has 15 residues. The CDR3 DNA is TGTGCCAGCAGTGATCCTGGACAGAGAAACACTGAAGCTTTCTTT. Encoded protein: CASSDPGQRNTEAFF.

V and J are TRBV7-2 and TRBJ2-7; 9 positions agree with TRBD1. V lost 7 bases and J lost 2; bases outside the gene matches: 6. The CDR3 totals 14 residues. Germline assignment: CDR1 SGHTA and CDR2 FQGNSA. For the CDR3, the DNA is TGTGCCAGCACGGGACAGGGAGCCGCCTACGAGCAGTACTTC. Translated: CASTGQGAAYEQYF.

The J gene is TRBJ2-1, the V gene TRBV11-2; possible D gene TRBD2, 5 bases. CDR1 is SGHAT, CDR2 FQNNGV, per germline. CDR3 length equals 16 residues. Trimming pared 4 bases from V and 8 bases from J, leaving 21 bases between. The CDR3 sequence is CASSSWTRPDSDEQFF. The CDR3 DNA reads as TGTGCCAGCAGCTCCTGGACGCGGCCCGATAGCGATGAGCAGTTCTTC.

The chain links TRBV11-2 to TRBJ2-7, with D unresolved. Germline lookup yields CDR1 SGHAT and CDR2 FQNNGV. V lost 3 bases and J 6 bases, leaving 15 bases between the germline ends. The CDR3 runs to 14 residues. The CDR3 coding sequence is TGTGCCAGCAGCTTGGTAGGGTACAACGGCGAGCAGTACGTC. Translation: CASSLVGYNGEQYV.

The chain links TRBV6-1 to TRBJ2-6; D gene ambiguous. This CDR3 contains 16 residues. Trimming cost V 3 bases and J 4 bases, with 13 bases left between them. The germline V gene has CDR1 MNHNS and CDR2 SASEGT. The chain's CDR3 is CASSDLRSLGANVLTF. The CDR3 DNA is TGTGCCAGCAGTGATCTTAGGTCACTCGGGGCCAACGTCCTGACTTTC.